Below, one T cell receptor (beta chain) is given with its context. Its antigen is as yet unknown. The entry originates in a study of T-cell memory formation after mild COVID-19. Study conclusions and caveats: Pre-infection memory harbored some responding clones, suggesting cross-reactive memory joined.

TCRdb independently ran MiXCR on the 5' RACE reads; one entry per CDR3 protein. In the table there are 100,000 to 150,000 distinct CDR3 sequences, about 6% of which are singletons. The sample consisted of PBMCs or a T cell subset sorted from them (not recorded which). The sequence was obtained from an adult woman who had mild COVID-19 (a few samples of this study predate the infection). Cell type and time point are not known.

In DNA, the CDR3 is TGTGCTAGTGGTCAGAGCGGGACTTACTACTACGAGCAGTACTTC. Protein product: CASGQSGTYYYEQYF. The chain combines TRBV12-5 with TRBJ2-7, with TRBD2 identical over 7 bases. The CDR3 totals 15 residues. V shed 5 bases, J shed 3 bases, and the junction held 10 bases outside the gene matches. The V gene's germline CDR1 is LGHNT and CDR2 FRNRAP.